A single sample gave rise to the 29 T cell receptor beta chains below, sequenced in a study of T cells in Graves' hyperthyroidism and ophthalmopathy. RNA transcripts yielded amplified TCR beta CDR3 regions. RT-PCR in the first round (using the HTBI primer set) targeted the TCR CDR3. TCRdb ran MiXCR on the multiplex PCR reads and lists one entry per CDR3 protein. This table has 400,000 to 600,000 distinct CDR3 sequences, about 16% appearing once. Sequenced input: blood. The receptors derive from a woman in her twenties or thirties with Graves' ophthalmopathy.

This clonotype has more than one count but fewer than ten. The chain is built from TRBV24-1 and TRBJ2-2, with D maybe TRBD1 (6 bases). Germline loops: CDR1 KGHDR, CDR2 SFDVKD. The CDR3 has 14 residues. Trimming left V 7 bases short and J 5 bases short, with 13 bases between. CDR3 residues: CATRQGLGTGELFF. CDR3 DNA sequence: TGTGCCACCAGACAGGGCCTGGGGACCGGGGAGCTGTTTTTT.

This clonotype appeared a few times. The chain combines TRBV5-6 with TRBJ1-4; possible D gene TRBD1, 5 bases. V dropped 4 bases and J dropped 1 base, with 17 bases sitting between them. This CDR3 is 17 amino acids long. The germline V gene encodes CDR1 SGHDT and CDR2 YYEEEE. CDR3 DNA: TGTGCCAGCAGCGCCCCGGGACCGGGCGGAACTAATGAAAAACTGTTTTTT. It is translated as CASSAPGPGGTNEKLFF.

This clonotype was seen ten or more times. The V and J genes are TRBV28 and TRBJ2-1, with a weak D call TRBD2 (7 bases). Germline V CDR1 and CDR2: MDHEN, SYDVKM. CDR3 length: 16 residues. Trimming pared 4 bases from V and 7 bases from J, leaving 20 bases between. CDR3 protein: CASSSNRAQAGNEQFF. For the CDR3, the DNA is TGTGCCAGCAGTTCCAACAGGGCCCAAGCGGGGAATGAGCAGTTCTTC.

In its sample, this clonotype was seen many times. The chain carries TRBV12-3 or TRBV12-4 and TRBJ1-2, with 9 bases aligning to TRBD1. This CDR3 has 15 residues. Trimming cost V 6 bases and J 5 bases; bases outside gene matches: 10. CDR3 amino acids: CASSLGQGKGYGYTF. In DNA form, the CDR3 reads TGTGCCAGCAGCTTGGGACAGGGAAAAGGGTATGGCTACACCTTC.

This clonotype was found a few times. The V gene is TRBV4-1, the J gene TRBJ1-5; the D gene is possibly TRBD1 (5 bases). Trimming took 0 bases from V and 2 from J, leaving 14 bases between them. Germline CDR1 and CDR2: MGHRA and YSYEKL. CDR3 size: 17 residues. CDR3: CASSQDLGGWGNQPQHF. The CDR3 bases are TGCGCCAGCAGCCAAGACTTGGGGGGATGGGGCAATCAGCCCCAGCATTTT.

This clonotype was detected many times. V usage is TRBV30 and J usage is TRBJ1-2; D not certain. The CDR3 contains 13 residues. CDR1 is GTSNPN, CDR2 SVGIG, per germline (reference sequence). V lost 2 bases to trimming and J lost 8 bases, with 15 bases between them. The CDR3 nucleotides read TGTGCCTGGAGTACGGATACCTATTTCGGCTACACCTTC. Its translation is CAWSTDTYFGYTF.

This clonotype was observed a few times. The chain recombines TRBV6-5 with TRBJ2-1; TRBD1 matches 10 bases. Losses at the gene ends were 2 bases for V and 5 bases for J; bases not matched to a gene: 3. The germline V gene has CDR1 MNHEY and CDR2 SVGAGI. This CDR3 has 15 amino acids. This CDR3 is CASSYPGQGNNEQFF. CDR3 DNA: TGTGCCAGCAGTTACCCGGGACAGGGGAACAATGAGCAGTTCTTC.

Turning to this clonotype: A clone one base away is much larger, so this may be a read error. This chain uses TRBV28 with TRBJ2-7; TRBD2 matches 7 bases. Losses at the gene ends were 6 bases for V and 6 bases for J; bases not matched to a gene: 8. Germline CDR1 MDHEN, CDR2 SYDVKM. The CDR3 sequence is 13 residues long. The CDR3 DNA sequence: TGTGCCAGCAGCTTCGGGACTATCGGCGAGCAGTACTTC. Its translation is CASSFGTIGEQYF.

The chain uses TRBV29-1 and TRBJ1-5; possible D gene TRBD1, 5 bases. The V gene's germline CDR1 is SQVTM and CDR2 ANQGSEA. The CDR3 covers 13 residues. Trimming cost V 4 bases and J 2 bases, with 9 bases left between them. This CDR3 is CSVATAGNQPQHF. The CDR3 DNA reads TGCAGCGTTGCGACAGCCGGCAATCAGCCCCAGCATTTT.

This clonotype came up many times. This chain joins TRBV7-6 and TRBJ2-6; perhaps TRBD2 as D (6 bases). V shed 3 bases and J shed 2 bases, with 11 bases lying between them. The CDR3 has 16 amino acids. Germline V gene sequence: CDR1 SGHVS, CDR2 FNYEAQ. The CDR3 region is CASSLSRGTGANVLTF. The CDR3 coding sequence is TGTGCCAGCAGCTTGTCTCGGGGGACTGGGGCCAACGTCCTGACTTTC.

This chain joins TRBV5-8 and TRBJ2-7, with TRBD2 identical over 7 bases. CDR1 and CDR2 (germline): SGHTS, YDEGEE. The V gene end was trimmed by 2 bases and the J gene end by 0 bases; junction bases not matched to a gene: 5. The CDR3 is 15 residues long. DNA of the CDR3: TGTGCCAGCAGCTTAGGGACTATTTTCTCCTACGAGCAGTACTTC. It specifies CASSLGTIFSYEQYF.

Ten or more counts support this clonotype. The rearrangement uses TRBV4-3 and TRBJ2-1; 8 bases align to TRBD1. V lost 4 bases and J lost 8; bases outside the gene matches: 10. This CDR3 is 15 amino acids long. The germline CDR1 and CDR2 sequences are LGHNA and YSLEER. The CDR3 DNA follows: TGCGCCAGCAGCCCCGACAGGGGACTCTTGTATGAGCAGTTCTTC. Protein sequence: CASSPDRGLLYEQFF.

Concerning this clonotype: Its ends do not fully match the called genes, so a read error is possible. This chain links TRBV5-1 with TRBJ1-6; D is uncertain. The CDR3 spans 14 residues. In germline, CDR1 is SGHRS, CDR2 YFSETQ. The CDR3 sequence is CASSLFQVNSPLHF. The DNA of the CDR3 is TGTGCCAGCAGCTTGTTCCAGGTTAATTCACCCCTCCACTTT.

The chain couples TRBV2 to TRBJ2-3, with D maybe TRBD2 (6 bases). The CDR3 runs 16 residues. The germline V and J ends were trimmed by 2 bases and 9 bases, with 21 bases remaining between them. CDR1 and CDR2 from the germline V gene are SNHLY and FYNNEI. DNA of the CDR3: TGTGCCAGCAGTGAATCGCCTAGTAGGCCGGAGGGCACGCAGTATTTT. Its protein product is CASSESPSRPEGTQYF.

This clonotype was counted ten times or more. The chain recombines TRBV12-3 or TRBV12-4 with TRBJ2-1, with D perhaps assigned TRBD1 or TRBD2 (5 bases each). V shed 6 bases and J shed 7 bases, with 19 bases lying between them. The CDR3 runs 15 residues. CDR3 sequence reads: CASRPRTGTENEQFF. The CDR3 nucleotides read TGTGCCAGCAGACCCAGAACCGGGACGGAGAATGAGCAGTTCTTC.

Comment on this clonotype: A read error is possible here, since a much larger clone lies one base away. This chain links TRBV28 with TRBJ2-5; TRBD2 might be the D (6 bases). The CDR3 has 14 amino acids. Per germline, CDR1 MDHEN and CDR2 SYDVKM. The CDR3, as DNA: TGTGCCGGCAGCGTCCCGGGAGCGCCAGAGACCCAGTACTTC. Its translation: CAGSVPGAPETQYF.

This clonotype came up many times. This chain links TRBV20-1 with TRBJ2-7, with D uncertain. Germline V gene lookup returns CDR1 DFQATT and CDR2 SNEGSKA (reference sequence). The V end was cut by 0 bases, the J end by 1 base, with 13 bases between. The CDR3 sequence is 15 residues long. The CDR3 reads CSAREPLLGSYEQYF. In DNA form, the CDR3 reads TGCAGTGCTAGAGAACCCCTACTTGGGTCCTACGAGCAGTACTTC.

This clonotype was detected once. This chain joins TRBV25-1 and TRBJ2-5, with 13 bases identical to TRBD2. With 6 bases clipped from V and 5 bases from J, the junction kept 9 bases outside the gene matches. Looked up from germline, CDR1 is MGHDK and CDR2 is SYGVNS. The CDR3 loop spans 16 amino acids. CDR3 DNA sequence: TGTGCCAGCAGACCCGGACTAGCGGGAGTGGGTGAGACCCAGTACTTC. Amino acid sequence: CASRPGLAGVGETQYF.

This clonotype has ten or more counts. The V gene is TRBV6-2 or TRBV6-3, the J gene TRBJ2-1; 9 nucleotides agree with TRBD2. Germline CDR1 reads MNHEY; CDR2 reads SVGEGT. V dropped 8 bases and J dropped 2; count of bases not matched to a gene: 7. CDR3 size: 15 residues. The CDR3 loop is CASAQAGGTYNEQFF. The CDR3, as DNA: TGTGCCAGCGCTCAAGCGGGAGGAACCTACAATGAGCAGTTCTTC.

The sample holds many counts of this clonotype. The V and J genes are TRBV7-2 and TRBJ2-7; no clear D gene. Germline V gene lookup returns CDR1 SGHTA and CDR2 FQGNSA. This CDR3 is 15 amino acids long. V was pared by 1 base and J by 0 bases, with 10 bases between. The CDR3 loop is CASSLGQLSSYEQYF. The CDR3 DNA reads TGTGCCAGCAGCTTAGGTCAGTTAAGCTCCTACGAGCAGTACTTC.

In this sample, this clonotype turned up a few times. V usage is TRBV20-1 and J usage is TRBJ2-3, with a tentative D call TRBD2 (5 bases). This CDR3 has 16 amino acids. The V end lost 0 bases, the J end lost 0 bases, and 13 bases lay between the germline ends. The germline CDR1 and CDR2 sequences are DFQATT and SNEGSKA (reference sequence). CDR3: CSARDYREASTDTQYF. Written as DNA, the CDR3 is TGCAGTGCTAGAGATTACCGGGAAGCTAGCACAGATACGCAGTATTTT.

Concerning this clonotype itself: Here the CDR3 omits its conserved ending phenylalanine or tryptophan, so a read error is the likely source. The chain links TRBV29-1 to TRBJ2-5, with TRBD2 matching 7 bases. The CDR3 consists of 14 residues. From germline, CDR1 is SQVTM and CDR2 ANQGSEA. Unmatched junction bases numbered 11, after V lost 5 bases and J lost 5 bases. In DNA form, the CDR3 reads TGCAGCGTTCCCATAGCGGGCGAGGGGGAGACCCAGTACTCC. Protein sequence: CSVPIAGEGETQYS.

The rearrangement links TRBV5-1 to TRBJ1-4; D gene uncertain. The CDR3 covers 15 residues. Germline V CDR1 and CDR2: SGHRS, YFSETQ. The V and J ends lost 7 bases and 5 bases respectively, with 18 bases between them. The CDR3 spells CASGPLGGSNEKLFF. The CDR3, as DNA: TGCGCCAGCGGCCCCCTGGGAGGGTCCAATGAAAAACTGTTTTTT.

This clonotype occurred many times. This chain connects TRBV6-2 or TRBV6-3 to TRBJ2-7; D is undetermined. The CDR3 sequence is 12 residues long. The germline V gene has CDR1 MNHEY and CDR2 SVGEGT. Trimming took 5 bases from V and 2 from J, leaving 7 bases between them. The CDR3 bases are TGTGCCAGCAGTCCCCGGGCCTACGAGCAGTACTTC. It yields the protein CASSPRAYEQYF.

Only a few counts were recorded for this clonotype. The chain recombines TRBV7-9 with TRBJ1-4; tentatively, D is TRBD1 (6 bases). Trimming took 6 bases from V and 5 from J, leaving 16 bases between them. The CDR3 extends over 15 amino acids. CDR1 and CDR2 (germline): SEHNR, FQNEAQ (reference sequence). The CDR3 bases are TGTGCCAGCAGAGAAGAGGGGGGGGGGAATGAAAAACTGTTTTTT. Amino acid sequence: CASREEGGGNEKLFF.

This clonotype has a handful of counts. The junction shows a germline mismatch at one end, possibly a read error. In nucleotides, the CDR3 is TGTGCCAGCAGTTTGGCCCAAGAGGCCCAGTACTTC. It translates to CASSLAQEAQYF. This chain uses TRBV6-1 with TRBJ2-5; D unclear. CDR3 size: 12 residues. Germline V CDR1 and CDR2: MNHNS, SASEGT.

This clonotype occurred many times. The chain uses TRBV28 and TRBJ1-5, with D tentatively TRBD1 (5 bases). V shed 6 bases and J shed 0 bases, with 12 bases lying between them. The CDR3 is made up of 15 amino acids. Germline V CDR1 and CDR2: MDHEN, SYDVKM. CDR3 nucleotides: TGTGCCAGCAGATTCCCGGGGGGTAGCAATCAGCCCCAGCATTTT. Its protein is CASRFPGGSNQPQHF.

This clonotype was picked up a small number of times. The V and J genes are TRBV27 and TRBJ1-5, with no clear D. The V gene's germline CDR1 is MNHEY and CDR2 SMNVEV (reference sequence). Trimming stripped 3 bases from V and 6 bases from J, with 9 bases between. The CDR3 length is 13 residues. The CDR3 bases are TGTGCCAGCAGTTTGGCGATTGGTCAGCCCCAGCATTTT. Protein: CASSLAIGQPQHF.

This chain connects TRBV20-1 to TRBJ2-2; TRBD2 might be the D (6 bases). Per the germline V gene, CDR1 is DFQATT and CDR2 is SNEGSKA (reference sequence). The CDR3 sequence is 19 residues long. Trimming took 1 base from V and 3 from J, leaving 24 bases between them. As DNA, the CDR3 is TGCAGTGCTAGAGCGACCTTCTTATTCGGGAGAAGGGACACCGGGGAGCTGTTTTTT. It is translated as CSARATFLFGRRDTGELFF.